The rows below give T cell receptor beta chains drawn from one sample of a study of shared clonotypes between healthy human individuals. TCRdb's copy holds only in-frame clones and misses some; the assay was immunoSEQ multiplex PCR. The sample lists about 800,000 clones, around 96% occurring once. The source material was naive CD8+ T cells sorted from blood. Receptor source: a man aged 25-40 years in good health. Both conserved end residues are part of each CDR3. Fields, in order: clone size, J gene, D gene, V gene, CDR3 DNA, CDR3 protein. The D gene is left open where the match is weak. Not all rows give a size; the values are once, few, many and, for expanded clones, a class.

NA	TRBJ1-1	NA	TRBV29-1	TGCAGCGTTGAAGAGGTGGGCAGTCCACGGGCTTTCTTT	CSVEEVGSPRAFF
NA	TRBJ2-7	NA	TRBV7-2	TGTGCCAGCAGCTTAGGTCTGCCTGAGCAGTACTTC	CASSLGLPEQYF
NA	TRBJ2-1	TRBD2	TRBV29-1	TGCAGCGGTCTAACCGGGACTAGCGGGTCCAATGAGCAGTTCTTC	CSGLTGTSGSNEQFF
once	TRBJ2-7	TRBD2	TRBV6-1	TGTGCCAGCAGTGCACCTAGCGGGGCCTACGAGCAGTACTTC	CASSAPSGAYEQYF
NA	TRBJ1-2	NA	TRBV7-2	TGTGCCAGCAGCACAACCCCCACTCAACCTAACTATGGCTACACCTTC	CASSTTPTQPNYGYTF
NA	TRBJ2-3	TRBD2	TRBV27	TGTGCCAGCAGTCCCTGGGCGGGAGGGACCGATACGCAGTATTTT	CASSPWAGGTDTQYF
NA	TRBJ1-1	NA	TRBV19	TGTGCCAGTAGTGGACGGGGCGACAGCGGCACTGAAGCTTTCTTT	CASSGRGDSGTEAFF
NA	TRBJ2-1	NA	TRBV4-1	TGCGCCAGCAGCCAAGGACCAGGAGCCTACAATGAGCAGTTCTTC	CASSQGPGAYNEQFF
once	TRBJ2-1	TRBD2	TRBV6-6	TGTGCCAGCACCACCGGACTAGCGGGCGAGGGCGAATTCTTC	CASTTGLAGEGEFF
NA	TRBJ1-5	NA	TRBV15	TGTGCCACCAGCGACATCAATCAGCCCCAGCATTTT	CATSDINQPQHF
NA	TRBJ2-7	NA	TRBV29-1	TGCAGCGTTATCTGGGTGAGGGTACGAGAGCAGTACTTC	CSVIWVRVREQYF
NA	TRBJ2-1	NA	TRBV4-1	TGCGCCAGCAGCCAAGTAGCCTTTCCACAGGCAGGGTCCTACAATGAGCAGTTCTTC	CASSQVAFPQAGSYNEQFF
NA	TRBJ2-1	TRBD2	TRBV4-2	TGTGCCAGCAGCCAAGCGGGAGGTGTGGATGAGCAGTTCTTC	CASSQAGGVDEQFF
NA	TRBJ2-2	NA	TRBV4-3	TGCGCCAGCAGCCAAGGCCTTGAATGGGGAGGTTTGAACACCGGGGAGCTGTTTTTT	CASSQGLEWGGLNTGELFF
NA	TRBJ1-5	TRBD1	TRBV19	TGTGCCAGTAGTATAGCCTTGACAGGGGGTTATCAGCCCCAGCATTTT	CASSIALTGGYQPQHF
NA	TRBJ2-3	NA	TRBV11-3	TGTGCCAGCAGCGGCCCTAGCACAGATACGCAGTATTTT	CASSGPSTDTQYF
NA	TRBJ1-2	NA	TRBV5-8	TGTGCCAGCAGCTTGTACTCAGGGCGGTATGGCTACACCTTC	CASSLYSGRYGYTF
NA	TRBJ2-7	TRBD2	TRBV7-9	TGTGCCAGCAGCTTAACCTTGACTAGCGCCGAGCAGTACTTC	CASSLTLTSAEQYF
once	TRBJ1-2	NA	TRBV29-1	TGCAGCGTTGAAGATCTTCGAAGTAAGGGAGGAGGCTACACCTTC	CSVEDLRSKGGGYTF
once	TRBJ2-1	NA	TRBV7-9	TGTGCCAGCAGCCCCCGGTCCTACAATGAGCAGTTCTTC	CASSPRSYNEQFF
NA	TRBJ2-1	NA	TRBV27	TGTGCCAGCAGTTTCGCCGAGTACAATGAGCAGTTCTTC	CASSFAEYNEQFF
once	TRBJ1-3	TRBD1	TRBV7-9	TGTGCCAGCAGCCTACAGGGGAAGGTTTCATCTGGAAACACCATATATTTT	CASSLQGKVSSGNTIYF
NA	TRBJ2-2	NA	TRBV5-4	TGTGCCAGCAGCTTGGAAGTAAGAGATGTAGCGGAGACCGGCACCGGGGAGCTGTTTTTT	CASSLEVRDVAETGTGELFF
once	TRBJ2-1	NA	TRBV5-1	TGCGCCAGCAGCTTGACGGGAAACCTCAATGAGCAGTTCTTC	CASSLTGNLNEQFF
NA	TRBJ2-1	TRBD2	TRBV7-9	TGTGCCAGCAGCCTCTTAGCGGGAGTCTCCTACAATGAGCAGTTCTTC	CASSLLAGVSYNEQFF
NA	TRBJ2-3	NA	TRBV29-1	TGCAGCGTCGACCCAACCCGACCTGCCACAGATACGCAGTATTTT	CSVDPTRPATDTQYF
NA	TRBJ1-4	NA	TRBV6-5	TGTGCCAGCAGTTTAGGGGTTCCAACTAATGAAAAACTGTTTTTT	CASSLGVPTNEKLFF
NA	TRBJ2-7	NA	TRBV5-1	TGCGCCAGCAGCCAGGGACGCGGTCCCTACGAGCAGTACTTC	CASSQGRGPYEQYF
NA	TRBJ2-2	NA	TRBV11-2	TGTGCCAGCAGCTCAGGGTGGGACGGGGAGCTGTTTTTT	CASSSGWDGELFF
NA	TRBJ2-7	NA	TRBV7-2	TGTGCCAGCAGCTTTCAAGGGTGGTACGAGCAGTACTTC	CASSFQGWYEQYF
once	TRBJ1-1	NA	TRBV10-1	TGCGCCAGCAGTGAGAAGGCGGAGGACACTGAAGCTTTCTTT	CASSEKAEDTEAFF
NA	TRBJ2-5	NA	TRBV14	TGTGCCAGCAGCGCCTCCGACAGTTTGGAGACCCAGTACTTC	CASSASDSLETQYF
NA	TRBJ2-1	TRBD2	TRBV29-1	TGCAGCGTTGAGCGAAACAGCGGGAGGGCCGTCGATGAGCAGTTCTTC	CSVERNSGRAVDEQFF
NA	TRBJ2-7	NA	TRBV27	TGTGCCAGCAGGTCGGGAGAGCGCGAGCAGTACTTC	CASRSGEREQYF
NA	TRBJ1-1	NA	TRBV15	TGTGCCACCCGAGGGACGGTGAACACTGAAGCTTTCTTT	CATRGTVNTEAFF
NA	TRBJ2-3	TRBD1	TRBV27	TGTGCCAGCAGTCCCCTCTCCAGGGGGCAAAGCACAGATACGCAGTATTTT	CASSPLSRGQSTDTQYF
NA	TRBJ2-7	TRBD2	TRBV28	TGTGCCAGCAGTGCCCTAGCGGGGCCGAGCGAGCAGTACTTC	CASSALAGPSEQYF
NA	TRBJ2-1	NA	TRBV27	TGTGCCAGCAGTTTAACTACTACGGGCTACAATGAGCAGTTCTTC	CASSLTTTGYNEQFF
NA	TRBJ2-5	TRBD1	TRBV5-6	TGTGCCAGCAGCTTGCCCGGGACAGGCCTACAAGAGACCCAGTACTTC	CASSLPGTGLQETQYF
NA	TRBJ2-3	NA	TRBV7-6	TGTGCCAGCAGCCGCCGGGGGCCAGATACGCAGTATTTT	CASSRRGPDTQYF
once	TRBJ2-1	NA	TRBV7-2	TGTGCCAGCAGCTTTAAAGAATCCGGGCGGGTAGGCTTCTACAATGAGCAGTTCTTC	CASSFKESGRVGFYNEQFF
few	TRBJ2-7	TRBD1	TRBV7-9	TGTGCCAGCAGCCCCCGGACAGGGTACGAGCAGTACTTC	CASSPRTGYEQYF
NA	TRBJ2-1	NA	TRBV5-1	TGCGCCAGCAGCTTTTCAACCGGGACTCCATACAATGAGCAGTTCTTC	CASSFSTGTPYNEQFF
NA	TRBJ2-1	TRBD2	TRBV25-1	TGTGCCAGCAGCCCCCCCTGGGCTAGCGGGAGGGACCACAATGAGCAGTTCTTC	CASSPPWASGRDHNEQFF
NA	TRBJ1-4	TRBD1	TRBV7-8	TGTGCCAGCAGCTTGCGAGGGACAGCAACTAATGAAAAACTGTTTTTT	CASSLRGTATNEKLFF
NA	TRBJ2-7	NA	TRBV16	TGTGCCAGCAGCCAATCCTCCCAGTACGAGCAGTACTTC	CASSQSSQYEQYF
NA	TRBJ1-1	NA	TRBV7-9	TGTGCCAGCAGCTTAACAGGAGGGAACACTGAAGCTTTCTTT	CASSLTGGNTEAFF
NA	TRBJ1-5	NA	TRBV27	TGTGCCAGCAGTTTATCGTCAGGGAATCAGCCCCAGCATTTT	CASSLSSGNQPQHF
NA	TRBJ2-3	TRBD2	TRBV6-4	TGTGCCAGCAGTGCCGCCGGGACTAGCGGAGATACGCAGTATTTT	CASSAAGTSGDTQYF
few	TRBJ2-7	NA	TRBV11-2	TGTGCCAGCAGCTTAACAGAGACTAGCTCCTACGAGCAGTACTTC	CASSLTETSSYEQYF
NA	TRBJ1-4	NA	TRBV30	TGTGCCTGGAGACAGAGCAAACCTCGCGAAAAACTGTTTTTT	CAWRQSKPREKLFF
NA	TRBJ2-3	NA	TRBV10-2	TGCGCCAGCAGTGAGTCCGGGGGCACAGATACGCAGTATTTT	CASSESGGTDTQYF
NA	TRBJ2-7	NA	TRBV7-9	TGTGCCAGCAGCTTTCCCGACGGTTACGAGCAGTACTTC	CASSFPDGYEQYF
NA	TRBJ2-1	NA	TRBV29-1	TGCGGCGGGAAACGGGGAGGCTCCTACAATGAGCAGTTCTTC	CGGKRGGSYNEQFF
NA	TRBJ2-7	TRBD1	TRBV7-8	TGTGCCAGCAGCGGTACGGGACAGGGAGCCTACGAGCAGTACTTC	CASSGTGQGAYEQYF
once	TRBJ2-1	TRBD2	TRBV7-8	TGTGCCAGCAGCTTAAGCGGGAGGAGCGTGTACAATGAGCAGTTCTTC	CASSLSGRSVYNEQFF
NA	TRBJ2-2	NA	TRBV4-1	TGCGCCAGCAGCCAAGGATGGTCCGGGGAGCTGTTTTTT	CASSQGWSGELFF